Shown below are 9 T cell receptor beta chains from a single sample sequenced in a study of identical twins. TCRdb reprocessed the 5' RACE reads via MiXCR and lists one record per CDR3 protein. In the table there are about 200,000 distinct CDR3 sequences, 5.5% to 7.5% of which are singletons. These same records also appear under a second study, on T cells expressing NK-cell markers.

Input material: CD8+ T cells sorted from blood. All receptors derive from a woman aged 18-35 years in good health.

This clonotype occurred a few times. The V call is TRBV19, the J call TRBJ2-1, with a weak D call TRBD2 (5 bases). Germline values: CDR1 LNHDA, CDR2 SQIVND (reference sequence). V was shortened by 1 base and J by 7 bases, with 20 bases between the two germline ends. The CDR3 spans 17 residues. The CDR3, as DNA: TGTGCCAGTAGTATAGCCGGACTCATTGGACTCCATAATGAGCAGTTCTTC. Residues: CASSIAGLIGLHNEQFF.

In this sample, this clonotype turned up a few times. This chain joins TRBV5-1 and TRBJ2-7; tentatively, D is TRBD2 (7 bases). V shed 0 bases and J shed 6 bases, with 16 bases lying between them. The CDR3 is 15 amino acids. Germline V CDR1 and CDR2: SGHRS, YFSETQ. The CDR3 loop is CASSLGGGTPLEQYF. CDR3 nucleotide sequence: TGCGCCAGCAGCTTGGGGGGGGGGACACCCCTCGAGCAGTACTTC.

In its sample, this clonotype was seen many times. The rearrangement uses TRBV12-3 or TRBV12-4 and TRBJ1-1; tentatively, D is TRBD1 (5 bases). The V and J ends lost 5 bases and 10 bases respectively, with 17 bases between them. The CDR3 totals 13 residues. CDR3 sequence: CASSPTAELGAFF. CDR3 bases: TGTGCCAGCAGTCCGACAGCCGAACTTGGAGCTTTCTTT.

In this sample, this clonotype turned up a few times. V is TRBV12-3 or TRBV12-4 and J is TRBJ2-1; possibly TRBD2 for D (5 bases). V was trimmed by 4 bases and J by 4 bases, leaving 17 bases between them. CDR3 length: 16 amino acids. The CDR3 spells CASSSQRAVFYNEQFF. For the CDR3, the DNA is TGTGCCAGCAGTTCCCAAAGAGCGGTCTTTTACAATGAGCAGTTCTTC.

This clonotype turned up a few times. CDR3 bases: TGTGCCAGCAGCTCCGTCTTAGGTAGCGCCGTACTGGACACAGATACGCAGTATTTT. It encodes CASSSVLGSAVLDTDTQYF. The chain employs TRBV11-2 and TRBJ2-3; D is possibly TRBD2 (5 bases). Between the trimmed V and J ends, which lost 4 bases and 2 bases, there was a span of 25 bases. CDR3 length: 19 amino acids. Germline V gene data show CDR1 as SGHAT and CDR2 as FQNNGV. Based on the CDR3 plus reference TRBV11-2 and TRBJ2-3, the full variable domain is EAGVAQSPRYKIIEKRQSVAFWCNPISGHATLYWYQQILGQGPKLLIQFQNNGVVDDSQLPKDRFSAERLKGVDSTLKIQPAKLEDSAVYLCASSSVLGSAVLDTDTQYFGPGTRLTVL.

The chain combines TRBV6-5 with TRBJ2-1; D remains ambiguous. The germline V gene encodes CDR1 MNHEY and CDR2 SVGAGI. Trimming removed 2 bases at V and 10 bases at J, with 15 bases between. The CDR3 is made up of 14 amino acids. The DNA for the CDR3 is TGTGCCAGCAGTTACAACTGGGCGGCAGAGGAGCAGTTCTTC. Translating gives CASSYNWAAEEQFF.

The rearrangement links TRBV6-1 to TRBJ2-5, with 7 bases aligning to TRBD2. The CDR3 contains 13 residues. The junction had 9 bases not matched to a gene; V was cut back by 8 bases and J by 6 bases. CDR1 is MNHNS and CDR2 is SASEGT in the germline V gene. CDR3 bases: TGTGCCAGCGGGGGGGAGCTGATGCAGACCCAGTACTTC. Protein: CASGGELMQTQYF.

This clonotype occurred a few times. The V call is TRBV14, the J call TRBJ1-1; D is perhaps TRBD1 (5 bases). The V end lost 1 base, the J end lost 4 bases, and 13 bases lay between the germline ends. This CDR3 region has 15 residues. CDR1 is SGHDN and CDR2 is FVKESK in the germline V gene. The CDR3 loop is CASSQGPGVSTEAFF. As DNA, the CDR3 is TGTGCCAGCAGCCAAGGCCCGGGGGTGAGCACTGAAGCTTTCTTT.

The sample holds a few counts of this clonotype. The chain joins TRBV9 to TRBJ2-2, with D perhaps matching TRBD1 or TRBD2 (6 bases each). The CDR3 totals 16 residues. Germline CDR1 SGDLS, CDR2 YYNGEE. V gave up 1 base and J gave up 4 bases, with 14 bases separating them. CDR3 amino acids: CASSVLEGGPTGELFF. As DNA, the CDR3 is TGTGCCAGCAGCGTACTGGAGGGGGGCCCCACCGGGGAGCTGTTTTTT.